The 31 T cell receptor beta chains presented below share a single source sample, sequenced in a study of Graves' ophthalmopathy and Graves' hyperthyroidism. Researchers took RNA transcripts and amplified TCR beta CDR3 regions from them. HTBI-primed first-round RT-PCR preceded second-round multiplex PCR. From the multiplex PCR reads, TCRdb called clonotypes with MiXCR, one entry per CDR3 protein. The sample yields about 500,000 distinct CDR3 sequences, 35% to 40% seen once. Sequencing was carried out using peripheral blood or thyroid tissue (not recorded which). The receptors were sampled from an adult man with Graves' hyperthyroidism.

The V and J genes are TRBV7-9 and TRBJ1-6; D uncertain. This CDR3 contains 13 residues. The V gene lost 3 bases and the J gene lost 14 bases, with 14 bases spanning the gap. Looked up from germline, CDR1 is SEHNR and CDR2 is FQNEAQ (reference sequence). The CDR3 loop is CASSFSPEPTLHF. Here the CDR3 DNA reads TGTGCCAGCAGCTTTTCACCGGAGCCGACCCTCCACTTT.

Ten or more counts support this clonotype. V is TRBV25-1 and J is TRBJ1-1; D unresolved. The CDR3 runs 12 residues. Per germline, CDR1 MGHDK and CDR2 SYGVNS. V lost 7 bases, J lost 2 bases, and 8 bases lay in between. The CDR3 DNA sequence: TGTGCCAGCAAAGTCGGCAACACTGAAGCTTTCTTT. Protein sequence: CASKVGNTEAFF.

Note on this clonotype: Since a much larger clone is just one base distant, this may be a read error. The genes are TRBV7-2 and TRBJ2-5; no clear D gene. The CDR3 loop spans 14 amino acids. The germline gives CDR1 SGHTA, CDR2 FQGNSA. The CDR3 region is CASSLVGIQEIQYF. CDR3 in DNA: TGTGCCAGCAGCTTGGTCGGTATCCAAGAGATCCAGTACTTC.

The chain uses TRBV2 and TRBJ2-6; 9 bases agree with TRBD1. Trimming took 6 bases from V and 0 from J; bases not matched to a gene: 6. This CDR3 spans 17 amino acids. CDR1 and CDR2 from the germline V gene are SNHLY and FYNNEI. The chain's CDR3 is CASSTGTGISGANVLTF. CDR3 coding DNA: TGTGCCAGCAGCACCGGGACAGGGATCTCTGGGGCCAACGTCCTGACTTTC.

The J gene is TRBJ1-5, the V gene TRBV2, with D maybe TRBD1 (5 bases). The CDR3 has 15 residues. CDR1 is SNHLY, CDR2 FYNNEI, per germline. V lost 5 bases to trimming and J lost 0 bases, with 11 bases between them. CDR3 nucleotide sequence: TGTGCCAGCAGTCCTACCAGGGATAGCAATCAGCCCCAGCATTTT. Residues: CASSPTRDSNQPQHF.

This clonotype was seen a single time. The V call is TRBV29-1, the J call TRBJ1-2, with D possibly matching TRBD1 (6 bases). The germline gives CDR1 SQVTM, CDR2 ANQGSEA. The CDR3 sequence is 12 residues long. The CDR3 loop is CSRAQGRDGYTF. CDR3 DNA: TGCAGTCGCGCCCAGGGGAGAGATGGCTACACCTTC.

This sequence joins TRBV5-6 and TRBJ1-4, with D hard to call. V was clipped by 1 base and J by 7 bases, with 11 bases between them. CDR1 is SGHDT and CDR2 is YYEEEE in the germline V gene. The CDR3 sequence is 14 residues long. CDR3 amino acids: CASSLLPPPEKLFF. CDR3 nucleotides: TGTGCCAGCAGCTTGCTACCGCCGCCTGAAAAACTGTTTTTT.

As to this clonotype: A read error may account for a junction end that differs from germline. J is TRBJ2-7 and V is TRBV28; D may be TRBD1 (5 bases). CDR3 length: 13 residues. Germline lookup yields CDR1 MDHEN and CDR2 SYDVKM. CDR3 sequence (DNA): TGTGCCAGCAGTTTGGGGCAGGCCTACGAGCGGTACTTC. This sequence encodes CASSLGQAYERYF.

This clonotype was counted ten times or more. V and J are TRBV6-4 and TRBJ2-5; 10 bases fit TRBD1. Unmatched junction bases numbered 5, after V lost 0 bases and J lost 7 bases. CDR1 and CDR2 (germline): MRHNA, SNTAGT. The CDR3 spans 15 residues. In nucleotides, the CDR3 is TGTGCCAGCAGTGACTCGATGACAGGGGGCCGGACCCAGTACTTC. Its translation: CASSDSMTGGRTQYF.

This clonotype turned up a few times. V usage is TRBV20-1 and J usage is TRBJ2-7; 8 nucleotides match TRBD1. The CDR3 sequence is 15 residues long. Looked up from germline, CDR1 is DFQATT and CDR2 is SNEGSKA (reference sequence). The V gene end was trimmed by 6 bases and the J gene end by 2 bases; junction bases not matched to a gene: 12. CDR3 residues: CSAHPQTGATYEQYF. The CDR3 DNA is TGCAGTGCCCATCCCCAGACAGGGGCCACCTACGAGCAGTACTTC.

The rearrangement joins TRBV9 to TRBJ2-2, with a tentative D call TRBD2 (6 bases). This CDR3 is built from 16 residues. Trimming removed 4 bases from V and 4 bases from J, with 17 bases in between. The germline V gene has CDR1 SGDLS and CDR2 YYNGEE. The CDR3 reads CASSQGVGGITGELFF. In nucleotides, the CDR3 is TGTGCCAGCAGCCAAGGCGTTGGCGGGATCACCGGGGAGCTGTTTTTT.

This clonotype was observed at least ten times. The rearrangement joins TRBV20-1 to TRBJ2-2, with 10 bases lining up with TRBD2. The CDR3 runs to 15 residues. The V and J ends lost 3 bases and 5 bases, in that order; junction bases with no gene match: 6. Germline V lookup: CDR1 DFQATT, CDR2 SNEGSKA (reference sequence). CDR3 bases: TGCAGTGCTAGGGGGGCTAGCGGGAGTACCGGGGAGCTGTTTTTT. Its translation is CSARGASGSTGELFF.

The chain employs TRBV5-1 and TRBJ2-7; D not certain. The CDR3 loop spans 12 amino acids. Between the trimmed V and J ends, which lost 0 bases and 7 bases, there was a span of 8 bases. Looked up from germline, CDR1 is SGHRS and CDR2 is YFSETQ. In DNA form, the CDR3 reads TGCGCCAGCAGCTTGGAGGCATGGGAGCAGTACTTC. This codes for CASSLEAWEQYF.

As for this clonotype: Being one base from a much bigger clone, this may be a read error. The J gene is TRBJ1-5, the V gene TRBV6-5, with a weak D call TRBD1 (5 bases). This CDR3 spans 12 amino acids. Per the germline V gene, CDR1 is MNHEY and CDR2 is SVGAGI. CDR3 nucleotides: TGTGCCAGCAGTTCACCAGGGCAGCCCCAGCGTTTT. It specifies CASSSPGQPQRF.

This clonotype was counted many times. At one end the junction does not follow the germline gene, possibly because of a read error. This chain uses TRBV5-1 with TRBJ1-2; 9 bases are shared with TRBD1. The CDR3 is made up of 15 amino acids. Germline V gene lookup returns CDR1 SGHRS and CDR2 YFSETQ. DNA of the CDR3: TGTGCCAGCAGCTTGGGGACAGGGTTAAACTATGGCTACACCTTC. It is translated as CASSLGTGLNYGYTF.

This clonotype was counted many times. V and J are TRBV2 and TRBJ2-7, with 9 bases that match TRBD1. Germline CDR1 is SNHLY and CDR2 is FYNNEI. Unmatched junction bases numbered 15, after V lost 9 bases and J lost 9 bases. The length of the CDR3 is 14 residues. CDR3 sequence reads: CARSGQGPPAGQYF. CDR3 nucleotides: TGTGCCAGATCCGGACAGGGGCCCCCCGCGGGGCAGTACTTC.

This clonotype has ten or more counts. The genes are TRBV5-8 and TRBJ1-1; D gene unclear. CDR1 and CDR2 (germline): SGHTS, YDEGEE. V was trimmed by 4 bases and J by 5 bases, leaving 9 bases between them. There are 12 residues in the CDR3. CDR3 in DNA: TGTGCCAGCAGCAGCGTTCGGACTGAAGCTTTCTTT. This codes for CASSSVRTEAFF.

This clonotype was counted at least ten times. The rearrangement joins TRBV12-3 or TRBV12-4 to TRBJ1-1; no clear D gene. Deletions cut 3 bases from V and 4 bases from J, with 9 bases between. There are 13 residues in the CDR3. This CDR3 reads CASSLSPSTEAFF. Written as DNA, the CDR3 is TGTGCCAGCAGTTTGTCCCCTTCCACTGAAGCTTTCTTT.

CDR3 sequence (DNA): TGTGCCACCAGTGGGGTACAGGGCTACACCTTC. It translates to CATSGVQGYTF. The rearrangement joins TRBV24-1 to TRBJ1-2, with D uncertain. This CDR3 region has 11 residues. CDR1 and CDR2 (germline): KGHDR, SFDVKD. V was pared by 5 bases and J by 8 bases, with 8 bases between.

There are many counts of this clonotype. V and J are TRBV10-2 and TRBJ1-3, with D uncertain. The germline gives CDR1 WSHSY, CDR2 SAAADI. V was shortened by 2 bases and J by 6 bases, with 14 bases between the two germline ends. The CDR3 contains 15 residues. This CDR3 is CASSEPGSGENTIYF. Here the CDR3 DNA reads TGCGCCAGCAGTGAGCCGGGGAGCGGAGAAAACACCATATATTTT.

The chain combines TRBV12-5 with TRBJ1-4, with D possibly being TRBD1 (5 bases). V was shortened by 6 bases and J by 6 bases, with 14 bases between the two germline ends. Germline loops: CDR1 LGHNT, CDR2 FRNRAP. This CDR3 has 14 amino acids. The CDR3 reads CASGMGPLDEKLFF. Written as DNA, the CDR3 is TGTGCTAGTGGCATGGGACCTCTGGATGAAAAACTGTTTTTT.

The rearrangement joins TRBV29-1 to TRBJ1-5; D is uncertain. V lost 3 bases to trimming and J lost 6 bases, with 12 bases between them. Germline assignment: CDR1 SQVTM and CDR2 ANQGSEA. This CDR3 region has 13 residues. CDR3 bases: TGCAGCGTTGAGGCGGGGTTTGGTCAGCCCCAGCATTTT. Translating gives CSVEAGFGQPQHF. Full variable domain (outside the CDR3, taken from reference TRBV29-1 and TRBJ1-5): SAVISQKPSRDICQRGTSLTIQCQVDSQVTMMFWYRQQPGQSLTLIATANQGSEATYESGFVIDKFPISRPNLTFSTLTVSNMSPEDSSIYLCSVEAGFGQPQHFGDGTRLSIL.

A remark on this clonotype: It may be a read error: a sequence one base away is much more abundant. The CDR3 DNA sequence: TGTGCCAGCAGTTTTAATAACAGGTACGAGCAGTACTTC. Translating gives CASSFNNRYEQYF. The V call is TRBV10-3, the J call TRBJ2-7, with D possibly being TRBD1 (5 bases). CDR3 length: 13 amino acids. Germline V gene sequence: CDR1 ENHRY, CDR2 SYGVKD.

Worth noting for this clonotype: One base away lies a much larger clone, so this may be a sequencing read error. J is TRBJ2-2 and V is TRBV11-2, with D perhaps matching TRBD2 (6 bases). From germline, CDR1 is SGHAT and CDR2 FQNNGV. Trimming removed 5 bases from V and 3 bases from J, with 16 bases in between. The CDR3 extends over 16 amino acids. Here the CDR3 reads CASSPTSRTHTGELFF. The CDR3 DNA is TGTGCCAGCAGCCCAACTAGCAGGACCCACACCGGGGAGCTGTTTTTT.

This clonotype was seen only once. The V and J genes are TRBV6-5 and TRBJ1-5, with D perhaps matching TRBD1 (5 bases). Germline loops: CDR1 MNHEY, CDR2 SVGAGI. The CDR3 has 13 residues. V was pared by 5 bases and J by 7 bases, with 12 bases between. The DNA for the CDR3 is TGTGCCAGCAGTGGGGGGTTCGACCAGCCCCAGCATTTT. Protein product: CASSGGFDQPQHF.

The chain joins TRBV13 to TRBJ2-3; maybe TRBD1 (5 bases). Trimming shortened V by 3 bases and J by 3 bases, and 16 bases separated the two germline ends. Per germline, CDR1 PRHDT and CDR2 FYEKMQ (reference sequence). This CDR3 region has 16 residues. The CDR3 region has the DNA TGTGCCAGCAGCTTGTATCTCAGGGCCCCAACAGATACGCAGTATTTT. Its translation is CASSLYLRAPTDTQYF.

The chain employs TRBV12-3 or TRBV12-4 and TRBJ2-5; tentative D call: TRBD1 (6 bases). The CDR3 length is 14 residues. V lost 7 bases and J lost 2, with 14 bases in between. The CDR3: CASTAWGQQETQYF. The DNA for the CDR3 is TGTGCCAGCACAGCATGGGGGCAACAAGAGACCCAGTACTTC.

A few counts support this clonotype. The chain couples TRBV2 to TRBJ2-7; D perhaps matches TRBD1 (6 bases). Germline values: CDR1 SNHLY, CDR2 FYNNEI. The CDR3 contains 20 residues. The V end was cut by 5 bases, the J end by 0 bases, with 29 bases between. CDR3 loop: CASSRLFRGASPDSSYEQYF. The DNA for the CDR3 is TGTGCCAGCAGTCGTCTGTTCAGGGGCGCGAGCCCTGACAGCTCCTACGAGCAGTACTTC.

Many counts were recorded for this clonotype. V and J are TRBV19 and TRBJ1-5; maybe TRBD1 (5 bases). Germline assignment: CDR1 LNHDA and CDR2 SQIVND (reference sequence). The CDR3 sequence is 14 residues long. V was cut by 6 bases and J by 0 bases, with 9 bases left in between. This CDR3 is CASRGLYSNQPQHF. The DNA for the CDR3 is TGTGCCAGTAGGGGACTTTATAGCAATCAGCCCCAGCATTTT.

The J gene is TRBJ1-2, the V gene TRBV7-6, with 10 bases identical to TRBD1. Losses at the gene ends were 4 bases for V and 6 bases for J; bases not matched to a gene: 11. The CDR3 has 16 residues. Germline V gene sequence: CDR1 SGHVS, CDR2 FNYEAQ. This chain's CDR3 is CASSSSGTGVINGYTF. The DNA of the CDR3 is TGTGCCAGCAGCTCCTCCGGGACAGGGGTGATTAATGGCTACACCTTC.

CDR3 coding DNA: TGTGCCACCAGTGATCCTCACGGACAGGGCCAAGAGACCCAGTACTTC. As protein: CATSDPHGQGQETQYF. The chain has TRBV24-1 and TRBJ2-5; 8 bases fit TRBD1. J was trimmed by 1 base and V by 3 bases; bases with no gene match: 6. The CDR3 is 16 amino acids. Germline CDR1 KGHDR, CDR2 SFDVKD.